This TCR beta chain derives from a study of T-cell memory formation after mild COVID-19. Points from the study as a whole: From day 15 to 85, contracting clones were balanced between CD4 and CD8, whereas later expanders leaned toward CD4+.

This clonotype has only a few counts. What it recognizes is unknown. The germline gives CDR1 SGHTA, CDR2 FQGTGA. The CDR3 is 15 amino acids. V was cut by 0 bases and J by 4 bases, with 9 bases left in between. TCRdb passed the 5' RACE reads through MiXCR, listing each CDR3 protein once. The sample holds about 190,000 distinct CDR3 sequences, about 18% seen once. This TCR was recovered from an adult woman who had mild COVID-19 (a few samples of this study predate the infection). Cell type and time point are not known. The source material was PBMCs or a T cell subset sorted from them (not recorded which). V and J are TRBV7-3 and TRBJ2-2; tentative D call: TRBD2 (6 bases). The CDR3 region has the DNA TGTGCCAGCAGCTTAACTAGCGGTCCCACCGGGGAGCTGTTTTTT. The encoded protein is CASSLTSGPTGELFF.